This entry is about one T cell receptor beta chain. This clonotype was found a few times. It has no known antigen specificity. Nothing much larger sits one base from this clone, and base qualities are not available. The data stem from a study of early T cells in non-severe SARS-CoV-2 infection (TCRdb year 2021). Describing the broader study: Because TCR sequencing was done on bulk RNA from unsorted whole blood, the alpha and beta chains could not be paired. Here is what the overall study found, with its caveats: VDJdb matching was skewed toward anti-spike CD8 responses, so virus-specific expansions were likely underestimated and private and CD4 specificities were missed.

A case-control design nested within a healthcare worker cohort in London, UK, was used, with weekly nasopharyngeal swab PCR tests and blood sampling performed. Healthcare workers were recruited between 23 and 31 March 2020, during the week of the UK lockdown, and were followed weekly for up to roughly 15 weeks. The CDR3 contains 13 residues, cysteine and phenylalanine counted. Of all the DNA, just the CDR3 is kept, 39 bases in frame from base 1. Reading the germline V gene gives CDR1 SGHAT and CDR2 FQNNGV. The V and J ends are trimmed by 4 bases and 0 bases, leaving 7 bases between them. The protocol used for the library was 5' RACE. Sequencing was carried out with a NextSeq 500. In the TCR library protocol, unique molecular identifiers were attached to individual cDNA molecules to correct for PCR bias and sequencing error. Sequencing covered both TCR alpha and beta chains, and within each sample the abundances of alpha and beta sequences were tightly co-correlated. On the authors' methods: V gene, J gene and CDR3 annotation of TCR sequences was performed with Decombinator V4. TCRs were defined as expanded if a significant change between any two time points was detected under a Poisson model with p below 0.0001. Abundances of TCRs were expressed as counts per million after normalisation to the total number of TCRs sequenced in each sample. MAIT TCRs were defined by TRAV1-2 paired with TRAJ12, TRAJ20 or TRAJ33, and iNKT TCRs by TRAV10 paired with TRAJ18. VDJdb, accessed on 1 November 2021, was searched for TCRs annotated for CMV, EBV and SARS-CoV-2, and TCRs annotated for more than one antigen were excluded. TCRdb's own reprocessing of the public reads used fastp at Q25 and MiXCR and kept productive beta chains. All rows with the same CDR3 protein become a single entry with the most common DNA and genes. These V and J calls rely on TCRdb rather than the paper's analysis. This sample holds 65,000 to 95,000 distinct CDR3 sequences; about 16% were observed only once. About 2.6% of the sample is held by the ten biggest clonotypes.

Specimen: whole blood. The chain was built from TRBV11-2 and TRBJ2-7; no D gene can be assigned with confidence. This clonotype originated in an adult who was a healthcare worker with PCR-confirmed SARS-CoV-2 infection or an uninfected control (not recorded which). The DNA reads as follows: TGTGCCAGCAGCTCGGGCTTCTCCTACGAGCAGTACTTC. It encodes CASSSGFSYEQYF.